This entry concerns a single TCR beta chain. Its antigen is unknown. With 1 base removed from V and 1 base from J, the gap between germline ends came to 11 bases. The CDR3 runs 15 residues. CDR1 and CDR2 (germline): SGHNT, YYREEE (reference sequence). Once cultured for roughly ten days, the cells underwent separation to obtain CD4+ T cells. This entry comes from a study of vaccination effects on CD4 cells after COVID-19. At the level of the study: Expansion of antigen-specific CD4+ T cells with viral peptide pools was carried out by the ViraFEST assay before sequencing. Participants were given two doses of BNT162b2 or mRNA-1273 vaccine.

This table comes from immunoSEQ multiplex PCR, and its TCRdb copy is limited to in-frame clones, with some not included. The data show about 64,000 clones, approximately 72% seen once. This sequence joins TRBV5-4 and TRBJ2-5, with a possible D match to TRBD1 (6 bases). The sample here was CD4+ T cells from PBMCs cultured without peptide, taken before COVID-19 vaccination. This clonotype originated in a human donor who had a prior SARS-CoV-2 infection. The CDR3 coding sequence is TGTGCCAGCAGCTTGATCGGACAGATCCAAGAGACCCAGTACTTC. It is translated as CASSLIGQIQETQYF.